Sequencing of this T cell receptor (beta chain) was carried out in a study of blood T cell repertoires in COVID-19. Study-wide context: Sample material is recorded as cDNA or gDNA derived from T cells, B-cell-depleted T cells, or PBMCs.

Germline V CDR1 and CDR2: LGHDT, YNNKEL (reference sequence). The CDR3 spans 15 residues. V was shortened by 3 bases and J by 3 bases, with 12 bases between the two germline ends. Only in-frame clones appear in the TCRdb table, and some are missing; sequencing was by immunoSEQ multiplex PCR. The data show 410,000 or so clones, approximately 90% seen once. This clonotype was sampled from a young woman with active or convalescent COVID-19. Specimen: peripheral blood. The chain has TRBV3-1 (or the pseudogene TRBV3-2) and TRBJ2-1; D unresolved. The CDR3 region is CASSHQSAYYNEQFF. CDR3 coding DNA: TGTGCCAGCAGCCATCAGAGCGCTTACTACAATGAGCAGTTCTTC.